This TCR beta chain was documented in a study of human T cells and chemical hapten exposure. Germline V gene sequence: CDR1 SGDLS, CDR2 YYNGEE. The CDR3 length is 15 residues. Trimming took off 3 bases at V and 9 bases at J, with 16 bases between the two ends. Time point denoted: patch test 2, 6 weeks after DPC sensitization. The treatment is: therapeutic diphenylcyclopropenone sensitization with weekly scalp DPC. The library put unique molecular identifiers onto individual cDNA molecules. TCRdb fed the RACE reads into MiXCR, producing one record per CDR3 protein. The data show about 85,000 distinct CDR3 sequences, about 9.9% seen once.

The TCR was taken from a man aged 18 to 29 with alopecia areata. Some clones in this sample may be carry-over from other donors' samples. This material consisted of whole blood, taken in connection with sensitization to the hapten diphenylcyclopropenone (DPC). The chain joins TRBV9 to TRBJ1-6, with D possibly matching TRBD1 (5 bases). The CDR3 sequence: CASSEGGTVSSPLHF. CDR3 sequence (DNA): TGTGCCAGCAGCGAGGGCGGGACGGTCAGTTCACCCCTCCACTTT.